This T cell receptor beta chain comes out of a study of T cells in Graves' hyperthyroidism and ophthalmopathy. Whole-study results and caveats: Median prediction lead before ophthalmopathy onset was 5 to 7.5 months with the model.

Stable Graves' hyperthyroidism meant no ophthalmopathy progression within 18 months. Diagnoses were made from clinical symptoms, serum measures (thyroxine and TRAb), thyroid ultrasound and orbital computed tomography. The authors took PBMCs from 10 ml fresh peripheral blood. TCR beta CDR3 region amplification was performed from RNA transcripts. With the HTBI primer set, the TCR CDR3 went through a first round of RT-PCR. Each CDR3 protein gets one entry after TCRdb re-called the multiplex PCR reads with MiXCR. The table includes 300,000 to 450,000 distinct CDR3 sequences, 13% detected once. In this sample, this clonotype turned up a few times. Antigen unknown. Germline V gene lookup returns CDR1 MDHEN and CDR2 SYDVKM. V gave up 7 bases and J gave up 5 bases, with 12 bases separating them. CDR3 length: 13 amino acids.

The sample was blood. The V gene is TRBV28, the J gene TRBJ1-3; no reliable D call. The TCR originated in a woman under 30 with Graves' hyperthyroidism. The CDR3 reads CASKAFPRNTIYF. CDR3 sequence (DNA): TGTGCCAGCAAAGCTTTCCCGAGAAACACCATATATTTT.